The rows below give T cell receptor beta chains drawn from one sample of a study of T cells in Graves' hyperthyroidism and ophthalmopathy. From the multiplex PCR reads, TCRdb called clonotypes with MiXCR, one entry per CDR3 protein. This sample yields 190,000 or so distinct CDR3 sequences, of which about 16% are seen a single time; roughly 44% belongs to the top ten. The sample comprised blood. The source of these receptors is a man aged 35 to 55 with Graves' hyperthyroidism. Each CDR3 is given with its conserved first and last residue. D genes are given only for firm matches. Clone size is not always given. Where it is, it says once, few, many or a class for expanded clones.

v_gene,abundance,j_gene,d_gene,CDR3nt,CDR3aa
TRBV19,few,TRBJ1-1,TRBD1,TGTGCCAGTAGGGTAACAGGGGCCTGGAACACTGAAGCTTTCTTT,CASRVTGAWNTEAFF
TRBV6-1,many,TRBJ1-4,TRBD1,TGTGCCAGCAGTGAAGCACAGGACAGGGGAAATGAAAAACTGTTTTTT,CASSEAQDRGNEKLFF
TRBV18,once,TRBJ2-5,TRBD1,TGTGCCAGCTCACCGGGACAGGGGTACCAAGAGACCCAGTACTTC,CASSPGQGYQETQYF
TRBV2,many,TRBJ2-2,-,TGTGCCAGCAGCCAGACAGTCGCGAACACCGGGGAGCTGTTTTTT,CASSQTVANTGELFF
TRBV11-2,-,TRBJ2-1,TRBD2,TGTGCCAGCAGCTTGTTTCCCGAACTAGCGGGGGGCGATATATACAATGAGCAGTTCTTC,CASSLFPELAGGDIYNEQFF
TRBV5-5,many,TRBJ2-7,TRBD1,TGTGCCAGCAGCTTGATGGGGGACAGGGAGGGCGAGCAGTACTTC,CASSLMGDREGEQYF
TRBV12-3/TRBV12-4,many,TRBJ1-2,-,TGTGCCAGCAGTTTCGAAAACAACTATGGCTACACCTTC,CASSFENNYGYTF
TRBV5-1,-,TRBJ2-7,-,TGTGCCAGCAGCCGGCCCGGCAGGTTAGATCCCCGTGAGCAGTACTTC,CASSRPGRLDPREQYF
TRBV20-1,-,TRBJ2-5,-,TGCCCACGCTGGGGGTCCGGGTTAGAGACCCAGTACTTC,CPRWGSGLETQYF
TRBV3-1,many,TRBJ2-4,-,TGTGCCAGCAGCCAAGGATCTGCCCAAGCTCAGTACTTC,CASSQGSAQAQYF
TRBV5-6,few,TRBJ2-7,TRBD1,TGTGCCAGCAGCCCACTGGACAGGGCCTCCTACGAGCAGTACTTC,CASSPLDRASYEQYF
TRBV13,many,TRBJ1-2,-,TGTGCCAGCCTCTCGGGGCAGGGGTTTGATGGCTACACCTTC,CASLSGQGFDGYTF
TRBV7-9,-,TRBJ2-7,-,TGTGCCAGCAGTCATGCGGGCTACGAGCAGTACTTC,CASSHAGYEQYF
TRBV28,many,TRBJ2-3,-,TGTGCCAGCAGTTTGTGGAGGGCAAGCACAGATACGCAGTATTTT,CASSLWRASTDTQYF
TRBV5-1,many,TRBJ2-1,TRBD2,TGCGCCAGCAGCCCGGGACTAGCGGGGGGGGTAGAGCAGTTCTTC,CASSPGLAGGVEQFF
TRBV28,-,TRBJ2-4,-,TGTGCCAGCAGTCACAGCCAGGCAACCTTCTCCAAAAACATTCAGTACTTC,CASSHSQATFSKNIQYF
TRBV11-1,many,TRBJ2-2,-,TGTGCCAGTAAATTTGGGCAGGACACCGGGGAGCTGTTTTTT,CASKFGQDTGELFF
TRBV29-1,many,TRBJ1-2,-,TGCAGCGCATGGACCGACCCCATCTATGGCTACACCTTC,CSAWTDPIYGYTF
TRBV30,-,TRBJ2-2,-,TGTGCCTGGAGTGTGTGGCAGCTCACCGGGGAGCTGTTTTTT,CAWSVWQLTGELFF
TRBV6-1,many,TRBJ1-1,-,TGTGCCAGCAGTGTCGGGACCATCGTCTTCTTT,CASSVGTIVFF